This T cell receptor beta chain originates from a study of beta chain features in type 1 diabetes. The study's findings and limits: There were fewer insertions and more deletions at the VDJ junctions of type 1 diabetes patients. The naive, central memory and Treg TCRB repertoires looked more alike in patients than they did in healthy donors.

The CDR3 has 14 amino acids. Per germline, CDR1 MGHDK and CDR2 SYGVNS. V shed 7 bases and J shed 2 bases, with 12 bases lying between them. On average, the one heparinised blood draw given by each donor was around 110 mL. Isolated RNA was reverse transcribed in full, so expressed TCRB transcripts were sequenced. Only in-frame clones appear in the TCRdb table, and some are missing; sequencing was by immunoSEQ multiplex PCR. The sample includes about 180,000 clones, about 13% seen only once; the top ten take 0.6% to 0.8%. This clone showed up just a few times. The antigen is unknown. Sequenced material: central memory CD4+ T cells from blood. J is TRBJ1-3 and V is TRBV25-1; D perhaps matches TRBD1 (5 bases). This sequence originates from a young woman in good health. The CDR3, as DNA: TGTGCCAGCAAGGAGGGGAAGGCTGGAAACACCATATATTTT. Translating gives CASKEGKAGNTIYF.